Described below is a single T cell receptor (beta chain) sequence and its context. Its target antigen remains unknown. No per-base quality is available; no much larger clone lies one base away. This sample was included in a study of T cell repertoires in cytomegalovirus infection (dated by TCRdb to between 2018 and 2021). As for the study more broadly: Alongside well-studied HLA-B-restricted epitopes, the peptide stimulations were aimed at recently identified HLA-C-restricted CMV epitopes, whose presentation resists viral immunomodulation. Donor HLA type was relevant to the analysis, because carriage of CMV infection together with the matching HLA type was indicated by public TCR beta signatures.

CDR1 and CDR2 are read off the germline V gene as SGHTA and FQGNSA. The CDR3 starts with the cysteine, ends with the phenylalanine, and has 13 residues. The CDR3 DNA has 39 bases and is translated from base 1. General study outcomes and caveats: The ex vivo response was dominated by HLA-C-restricted CMV-specific TCR beta clonotypes, which also provided the single most frequent clonotype in two of eight donors. Cumulative frequency of public TCR beta family members discriminated carriers of CMV infection plus the relevant HLA type in this cohort and an independent 352-donor cohort.

Interpreted using the paper, the treatment or condition label stands for: in vitro stimulation with specific CMV peptide epitopes to enrich CMV-specific T cells. Sequencing was performed on an Illumina HiSeq 1500. The raw public reads went through TCRdb reprocessing: fastp at Q25, MiXCR clone calling, in-frame beta chains kept. Entries that share a CDR3 protein sequence are merged under the most common genes and DNA. Across this sample there are about 890,000 distinct CDR3 sequences, with around 31% seen only once. About an eighth of the sample goes to the ten largest clones. Sequencing used cultured CD8+ T cells from PBMCs, obtained from culture after CMV antigen stimulation. The TCR sequence derives from a human donor in good health (CMV status not recorded). Some clones in this sample may be carry-over from other donors' samples. In this chain, TRBV7-2 is recombined with TRBJ1-6; the D gene assignment is ambiguous. The CDR3 region has the sequence CATRDLKNSPLHF. The nucleotide sequence is TGTGCGACCCGGGATTTAAAAAATTCACCCCTCCACTTT.